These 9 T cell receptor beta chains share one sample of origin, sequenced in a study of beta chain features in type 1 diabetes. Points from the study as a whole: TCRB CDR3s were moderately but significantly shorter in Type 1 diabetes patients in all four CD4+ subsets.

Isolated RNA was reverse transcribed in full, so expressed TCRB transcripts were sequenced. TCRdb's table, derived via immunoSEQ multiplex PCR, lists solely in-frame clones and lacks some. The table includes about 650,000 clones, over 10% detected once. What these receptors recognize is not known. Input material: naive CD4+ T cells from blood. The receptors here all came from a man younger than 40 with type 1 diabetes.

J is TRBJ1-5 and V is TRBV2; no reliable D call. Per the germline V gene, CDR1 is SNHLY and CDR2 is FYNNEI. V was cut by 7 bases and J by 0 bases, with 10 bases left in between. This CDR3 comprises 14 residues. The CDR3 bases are TGTGCCAGCACCCTTTCCAGTAGCAATCAGCCCCAGCATTTT. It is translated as CASTLSSSNQPQHF.

CDR3 sequence (DNA): TGTGCCAGCAGGACCGTGGGACGGAACGGGGAGCTGTTTTTT. Translation: CASRTVGRNGELFF. The chain carries TRBV25-1 and TRBJ2-2; D may match TRBD1 or TRBD2 (5 bases each). CDR1 MGHDK and CDR2 SYGVNS come from the germline V gene. The CDR3 runs to 14 residues. V was pared by 6 bases and J by 7 bases, with 15 bases between.

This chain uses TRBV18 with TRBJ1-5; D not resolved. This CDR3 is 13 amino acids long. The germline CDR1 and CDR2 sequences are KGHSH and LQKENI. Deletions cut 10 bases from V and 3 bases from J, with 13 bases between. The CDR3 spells CATRTEHNQPQHF. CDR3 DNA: TGTGCCACCCGGACGGAGCACAATCAGCCCCAGCATTTT.

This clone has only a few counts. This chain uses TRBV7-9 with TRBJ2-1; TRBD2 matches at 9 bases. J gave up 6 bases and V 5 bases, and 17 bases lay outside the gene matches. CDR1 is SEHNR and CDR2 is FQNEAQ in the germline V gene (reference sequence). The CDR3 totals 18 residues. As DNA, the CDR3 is TGTGCCAGCAGCCCGGCCGGGCTAGCGGGGCTTTGGAGCAATGAGCAGTTCTTC. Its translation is CASSPAGLAGLWSNEQFF. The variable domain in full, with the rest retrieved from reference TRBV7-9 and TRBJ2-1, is DTGVSQNPRHKITKRGQNVTFRCDPISEHNRLYWYRQTLGQGPEFLTYFQNEAQLEKSRLLSDRFSAERPKGSFSTLEIQRTEQGDSAMYLCASSPAGLAGLWSNEQFFGPGTRLTVL.

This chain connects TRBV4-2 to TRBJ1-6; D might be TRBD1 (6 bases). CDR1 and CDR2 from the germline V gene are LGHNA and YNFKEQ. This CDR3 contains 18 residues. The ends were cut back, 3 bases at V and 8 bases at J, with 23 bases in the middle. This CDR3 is CASSQTLSTTGLDSPLHF. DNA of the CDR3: TGTGCCAGCAGCCAGACCCTCTCCACGACAGGCCTTGATTCACCCCTCCACTTT.

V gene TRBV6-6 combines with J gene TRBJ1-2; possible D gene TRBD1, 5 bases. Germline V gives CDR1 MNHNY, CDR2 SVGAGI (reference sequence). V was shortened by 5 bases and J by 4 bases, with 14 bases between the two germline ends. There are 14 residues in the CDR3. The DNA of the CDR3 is TGTGCCAGCAGTCAATCGACAGAGGCCTATGGCTACACCTTC. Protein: CASSQSTEAYGYTF.

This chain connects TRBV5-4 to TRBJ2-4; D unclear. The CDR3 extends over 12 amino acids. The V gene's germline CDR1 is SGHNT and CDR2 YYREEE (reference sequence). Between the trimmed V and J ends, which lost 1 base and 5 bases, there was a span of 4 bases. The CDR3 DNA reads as TGTGCCAGCAGCTTGCGGGAAAACATTCAGTACTTC. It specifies CASSLRENIQYF. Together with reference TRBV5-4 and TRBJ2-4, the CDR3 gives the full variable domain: ETGVTQSPTHLIKTRGQQVTLRCSSQSGHNTVSWYQQALGQGPQFIFQYYREEENGRGNFPPRFSGLQFPNYSSELNVNALELDDSALYLCASSLRENIQYFGAGTRLSVL.

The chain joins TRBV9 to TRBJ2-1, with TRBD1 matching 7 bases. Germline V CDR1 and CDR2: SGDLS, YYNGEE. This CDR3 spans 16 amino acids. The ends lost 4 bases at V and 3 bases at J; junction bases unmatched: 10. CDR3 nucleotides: TGTGCCAGCAGCCCCCGAGACAGGGTAAGCTACAATGAGCAGTTCTTC. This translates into CASSPRDRVSYNEQFF.

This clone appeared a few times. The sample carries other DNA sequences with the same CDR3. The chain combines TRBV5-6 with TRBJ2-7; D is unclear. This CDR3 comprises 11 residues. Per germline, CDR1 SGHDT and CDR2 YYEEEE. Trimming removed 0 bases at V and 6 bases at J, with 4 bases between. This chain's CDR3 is CASSLVGEQYF. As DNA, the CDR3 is TGTGCCAGCAGCTTGGTCGGCGAGCAGTACTTC. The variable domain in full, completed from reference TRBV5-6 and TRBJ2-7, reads DAGVTQSPTHLIKTRGQQVTLRCSPKSGHDTVSWYQQALGQGPQFIFQYYEEEERQRGNFPDRFSGHQFPNYSSELNVNALLLGDSALYLCASSLVGEQYFGPGTRLTVT.